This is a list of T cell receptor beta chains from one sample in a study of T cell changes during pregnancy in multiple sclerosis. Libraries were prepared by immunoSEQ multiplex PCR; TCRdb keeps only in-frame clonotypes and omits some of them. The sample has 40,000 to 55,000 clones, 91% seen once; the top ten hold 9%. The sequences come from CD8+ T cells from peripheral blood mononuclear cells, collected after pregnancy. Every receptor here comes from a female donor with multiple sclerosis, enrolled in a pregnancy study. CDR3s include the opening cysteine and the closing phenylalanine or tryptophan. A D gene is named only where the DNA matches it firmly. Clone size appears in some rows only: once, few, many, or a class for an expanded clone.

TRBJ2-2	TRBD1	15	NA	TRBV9	TGTGCCAGCAGCCCAACAGGGGGCGACACCGGGGAGCTGTTTTTT	CASSPTGGDTGELFF
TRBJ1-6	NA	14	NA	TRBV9	TGTGCCAGCAGCGTAACCGGGAAAAATTCACCCCTCCACTTT	CASSVTGKNSPLHF
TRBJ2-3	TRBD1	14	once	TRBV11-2	TGTGCCAGCAGCTATCACAGGGGAGCAGATACGCAGTATTTT	CASSYHRGADTQYF
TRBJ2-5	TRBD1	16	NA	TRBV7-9	TGTGCCAGCAGCGGCTTACAGGGGGCGCATAGAGAGACCCAGTACTTC	CASSGLQGAHRETQYF
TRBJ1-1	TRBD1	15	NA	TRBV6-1	TGTGCCAGCACCTACACAGGGGGCTATGACTCTGAAGCTTTCTTT	CASTYTGGYDSEAFF
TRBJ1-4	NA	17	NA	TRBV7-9	TGTGCCAGCAGCTTATGGCAGGGGAAGTCTACTAATGAAAAACTGTTTTTT	CASSLWQGKSTNEKLFF
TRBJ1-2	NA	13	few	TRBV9	TGTGCCAGCAGCGTAGCTCTGGTAGATGGCTACACCTTC	CASSVALVDGYTF
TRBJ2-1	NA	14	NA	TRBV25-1	TGTGCCAGCGCTTTAGGGGGACGTCATAATGAGCAGTTCTTC	CASALGGRHNEQFF
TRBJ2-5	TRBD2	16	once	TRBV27	TGTGCCAGCAGTTTACTCTTCGGGGGGGGGAGAGAGACCCAGTACTTC	CASSLLFGGGRETQYF
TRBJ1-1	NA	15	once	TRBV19	TGTGCCAGTAGTATAATGGGACACACTAACACTGAAGCTTTCTTT	CASSIMGHTNTEAFF
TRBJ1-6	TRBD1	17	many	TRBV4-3	TGCGCCAGCAGCCAAGTAATACCCGGGACAGGGGGCTCACCCCTCCACTTT	CASSQVIPGTGGSPLHF
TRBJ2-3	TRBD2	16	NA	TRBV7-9	TGTGCCAGCAGCTTAATACTAGCGGAAATCACAGATACGCAGTATTTT	CASSLILAEITDTQYF
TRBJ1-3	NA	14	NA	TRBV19	TGTGCCAGTAGTTTCTCCTCCTCTGGAAACACCATATATTTT	CASSFSSSGNTIYF
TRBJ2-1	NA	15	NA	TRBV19	TGTGCCAGCTCGACTAGAGGATTCCCCTACAATGAGCAGTTCTTC	CASSTRGFPYNEQFF
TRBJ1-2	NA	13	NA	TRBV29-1	TGCAGCGTTGAACTGGGAGGAGGCTATGGCTACACCTTC	CSVELGGGYGYTF
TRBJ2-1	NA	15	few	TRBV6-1	TGTGCCAGCAGTGAAGCCCCCGACAGCCCCAATGAGCAGTTCTTC	CASSEAPDSPNEQFF
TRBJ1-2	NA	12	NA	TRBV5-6	TGTGCCAGCAGCCCCTCCGGCTATGGCTACACCTTC	CASSPSGYGYTF
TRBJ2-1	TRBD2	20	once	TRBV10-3	TGTGCCATCAGTGAGAGGCGTTATTGGACTAGCGGGCCCCTCTACAATGAGCAGTTCTTC	CAISERRYWTSGPLYNEQFF
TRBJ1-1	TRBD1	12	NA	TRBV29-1	TGCAGCGTGTACAGGGGGCACGCTGAAGCTTTCTTT	CSVYRGHAEAFF
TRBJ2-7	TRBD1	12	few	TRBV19	TGTGCCAGTAGTAGGGACAGGGTTGAGCAGTACTTC	CASSRDRVEQYF
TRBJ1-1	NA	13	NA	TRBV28	TGTGCCAGCAGACTCCCAGGGAACACTGAAGCTTTCTTT	CASRLPGNTEAFF
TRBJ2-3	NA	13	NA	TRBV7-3	TGTGCCAGCAGCTTAATCGGCACAGATACGCAGTATTTT	CASSLIGTDTQYF
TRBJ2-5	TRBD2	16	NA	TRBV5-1	TGCGCCAGCAGCTCCGGGACTAGCGGAGAGGGGGAGACCCAGTACTTC	CASSSGTSGEGETQYF
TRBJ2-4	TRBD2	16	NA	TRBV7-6	TGTGCCAGCAGTCCTCTCGACCGCGGGGGGAGGAACATTCAGTACTTC	CASSPLDRGGRNIQYF
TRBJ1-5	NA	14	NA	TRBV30	TGTGCCTGGAGTGTAACGCAGGGGAAACAGCCCCAGCATTTT	CAWSVTQGKQPQHF
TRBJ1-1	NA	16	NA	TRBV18	TGTGCCAGCTCGCCCTCCTCAGGGGACGCGAACACTGAAGCTTTCTTT	CASSPSSGDANTEAFF
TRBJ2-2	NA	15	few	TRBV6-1	TGTGCCAGCAGTAGGGGGACGGAGCACACCGGGGAGCTGTTTTTT	CASSRGTEHTGELFF
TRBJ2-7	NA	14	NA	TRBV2	TGTGCCAGCAGTGACACTACGGCCGCCCACGAGCAGTACTTC	CASSDTTAAHEQYF
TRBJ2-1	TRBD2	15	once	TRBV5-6	TGTGCCAGCAGCTTGGCGGGGGGTGCACGACATGAGCAGTTCTTC	CASSLAGGARHEQFF
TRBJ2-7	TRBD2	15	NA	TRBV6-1	TGTGCCAGCAGTGAAGGGGGGGGTTCCGTGTGGGAGCAGTACTTC	CASSEGGGSVWEQYF
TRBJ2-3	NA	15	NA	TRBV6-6	TGTGCCAGCAGTTACTCGATTTTAGGGGCCGATACGCAGTATTTT	CASSYSILGADTQYF
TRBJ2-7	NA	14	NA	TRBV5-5	TGTGCCAGCAGCCCCCATAGGAGTGCCTACGAGCAGTACTTC	CASSPHRSAYEQYF
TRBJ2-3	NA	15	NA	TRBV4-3	TGCGCCAGCAGCCCTCGGGTAGCCTCCCCGGATACGCAGTATTTT	CASSPRVASPDTQYF
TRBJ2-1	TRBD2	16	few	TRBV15	TGTGCCACCAGCAGAGATGGCGGGAGTGGTATCAATGAGCAGTTCTTC	CATSRDGGSGINEQFF
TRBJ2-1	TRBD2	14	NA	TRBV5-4	TGTGCCAGCAGCTTTCTAGCGGGAGAGGATGAGCAGTTCTTC	CASSFLAGEDEQFF
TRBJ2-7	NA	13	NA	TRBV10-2	TGCGCCAGTTTGGGGACTCCAAACTACGAGCAGTACTTC	CASLGTPNYEQYF
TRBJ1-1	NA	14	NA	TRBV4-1	TGCGCCAGCAGCCCCAGGGAAGACGACACTGAAGCTTTCTTT	CASSPREDDTEAFF
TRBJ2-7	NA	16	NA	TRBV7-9	TGTGCCAGCAGCTTAACTAGAGAACCCAGCTCCTACGAGCAGTACTTC	CASSLTREPSSYEQYF
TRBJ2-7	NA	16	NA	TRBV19	TGTGCCAGTAGTATTCCTTGGACTCCACGGCCCTACGAGCAGTACTTC	CASSIPWTPRPYEQYF
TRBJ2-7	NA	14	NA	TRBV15	TGTGCCACCAGCAGCGGGAGTGGGGGCTACGAGCAGTACTTC	CATSSGSGGYEQYF
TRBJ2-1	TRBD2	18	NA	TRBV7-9	TGTGCCAGCAGCTTAGTTTTGGGAGTTGGACTAGCGGGAGGTGAGCAGTTCTTC	CASSLVLGVGLAGGEQFF
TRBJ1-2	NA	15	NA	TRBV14	TGTGCCAGCAGCCAACTCGCAGGGGCACGGGATGGCTACACCTTC	CASSQLAGARDGYTF